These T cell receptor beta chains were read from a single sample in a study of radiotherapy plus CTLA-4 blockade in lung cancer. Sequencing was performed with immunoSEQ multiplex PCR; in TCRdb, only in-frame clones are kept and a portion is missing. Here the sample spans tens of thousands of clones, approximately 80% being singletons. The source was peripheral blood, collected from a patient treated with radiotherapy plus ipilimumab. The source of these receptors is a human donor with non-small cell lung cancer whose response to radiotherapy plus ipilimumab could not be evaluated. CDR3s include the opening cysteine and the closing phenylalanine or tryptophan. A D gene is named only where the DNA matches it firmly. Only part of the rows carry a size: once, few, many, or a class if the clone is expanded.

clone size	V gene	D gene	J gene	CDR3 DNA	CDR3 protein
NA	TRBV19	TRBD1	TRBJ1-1	TGTGCCAGTAGCCTACAGGGGTTCGGCACTGAAGCTTTCTTT	CASSLQGFGTEAFF
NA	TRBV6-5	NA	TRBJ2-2	TGTGCCAGCAGTTACTCTGGCAGGACGAACACCGGGGAGCTGTTTTTT	CASSYSGRTNTGELFF
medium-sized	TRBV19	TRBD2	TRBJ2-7	TGTGCCAGTAGTCCGGGACTAGCGGCTACATACGAGCAGTACTTC	CASSPGLAATYEQYF
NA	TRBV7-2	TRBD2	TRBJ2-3	TGTGCCAGCAGCCCCCTACTAGCGGGAGCCACAGATACGCAGTATTTT	CASSPLLAGATDTQYF
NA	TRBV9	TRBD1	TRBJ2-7	TGTGCCAGCAGCGTAGGGGGGACAGGGAGCTACGAGCAGTACTTC	CASSVGGTGSYEQYF
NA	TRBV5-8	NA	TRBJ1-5	TGTGCCAGCAGCCCGTGGGACTTGGGCAATCAGCCCCAGCATTTT	CASSPWDLGNQPQHF
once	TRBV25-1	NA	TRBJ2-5	TGTGCCAGCATCAATGTGGGAGGAGAGACCCAGTACTTC	CASINVGGETQYF
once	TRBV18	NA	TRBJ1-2	TGTGCCAGCTCACCCGAGAGGGCCGCTAACTATGGCTACACCTTC	CASSPERAANYGYTF
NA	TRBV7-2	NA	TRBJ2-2	TGTGCCAGCAGCCTGGAGCACCCGAACACCGGGGAGCTGTTTTTT	CASSLEHPNTGELFF
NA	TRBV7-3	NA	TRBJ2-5	TGTGCCAGCAGCTTAATACAGTCCGAGACCCAGTACTTC	CASSLIQSETQYF
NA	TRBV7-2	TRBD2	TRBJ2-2	TGTGCCAGCAGTCGTGGACTAGCGGGAGGCACCGGGGAGCTGTTTTTT	CASSRGLAGGTGELFF
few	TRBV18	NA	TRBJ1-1	TGTGCCAGCTCCCTTCCTTTGAACACTGAAGCTTTCTTT	CASSLPLNTEAFF
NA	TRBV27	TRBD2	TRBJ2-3	TGTGCCAGCAGTTTCTGGGCGACTAGCTCAGCAGATACGCAGTATTTT	CASSFWATSSADTQYF
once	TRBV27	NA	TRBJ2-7	TGTGCCAGCAGTCCCACAGGGACCTACGAGCAGTACTTC	CASSPTGTYEQYF
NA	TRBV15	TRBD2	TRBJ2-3	TGTGCCACCAGCAGAACCACTAGCGGGGCCCTGGGGGATACGCAGTATTTT	CATSRTTSGALGDTQYF
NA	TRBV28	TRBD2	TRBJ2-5	TGTGCCACAAATCGACTAGCGGGAGGAGAGACCCAGTACTTC	CATNRLAGGETQYF
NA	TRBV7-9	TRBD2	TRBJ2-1	TGTGCCAGCAGTAGGCTAGCGGGAGCTGGGGAGCAGTTCTTC	CASSRLAGAGEQFF
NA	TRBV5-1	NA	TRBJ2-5	TGCGCCAGCAGCACAGATCAAGAGACCCAGTACTTC	CASSTDQETQYF
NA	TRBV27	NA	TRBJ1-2	TGTGCCAGCAGTTTAAAGGGGATAGGGTATGGCTACACCTTC	CASSLKGIGYGYTF
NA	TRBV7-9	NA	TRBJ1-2	TGTGCCAGCAGCCCGACTAGTTCTGCGAGCTACACCTTC	CASSPTSSASYTF
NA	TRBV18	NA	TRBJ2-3	TGTGCCAGCTCACTAACTTCAGATACGCAGTATTTT	CASSLTSDTQYF
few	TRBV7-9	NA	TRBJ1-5	TGTGCCAGCAGCCTGACAAGTAATCAGCCCCAGCATTTT	CASSLTSNQPQHF
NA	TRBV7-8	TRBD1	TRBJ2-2	TGTGCCAGCAGCTTACCTCAGACAGGGGAAGACACCGGGGAGCTGTTTTTT	CASSLPQTGEDTGELFF
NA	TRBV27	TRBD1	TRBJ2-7	TGTGCCAGCAGTTTACGGGACAGGGGAAAACCCTACGAGCAGTACTTC	CASSLRDRGKPYEQYF